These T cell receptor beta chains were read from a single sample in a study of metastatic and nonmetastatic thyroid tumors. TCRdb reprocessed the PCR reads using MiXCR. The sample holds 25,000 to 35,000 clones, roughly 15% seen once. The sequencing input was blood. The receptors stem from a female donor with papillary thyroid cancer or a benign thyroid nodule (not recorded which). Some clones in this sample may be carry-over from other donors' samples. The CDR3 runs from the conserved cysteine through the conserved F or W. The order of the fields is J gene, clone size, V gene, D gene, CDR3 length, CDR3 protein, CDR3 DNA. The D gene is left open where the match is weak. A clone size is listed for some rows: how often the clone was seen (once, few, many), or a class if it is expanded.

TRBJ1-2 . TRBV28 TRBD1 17 CASIRGGQGARSYGYTF TGTGCCAGCATCCGAGGGGGACAGGGGGCGCGTAGCTATGGCTACACCTTC
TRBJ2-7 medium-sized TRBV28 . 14 CASSLPLMAYEQYF TGTGCCAGCAGTTTACCCTTGATGGCCTACGAGCAGTACTTC
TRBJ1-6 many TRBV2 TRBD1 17 CASSKDRVSSRGAPLHF TGTGCCAGCAGTAAGGACAGGGTTTCCTCCCGTGGGGCACCCCTCCACTTT
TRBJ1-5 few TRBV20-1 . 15 CSARRSGHSNQPQHF TGCAGTGCTAGACGGTCGGGCCATAGCAATCAGCCCCAGCATTTT
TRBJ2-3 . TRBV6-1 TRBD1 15 CASSPRTGSPDTQYF TGTGCCAGCAGTCCAAGGACAGGGAGTCCAGATACGCAGTATTTT
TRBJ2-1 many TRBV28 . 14 CASLSSGHYNEQFF TGTGCCAGCCTTAGCTCCGGCCATTACAATGAGCAGTTCTTC
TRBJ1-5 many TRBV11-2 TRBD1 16 CASSSPPQGNYQPQHF TGTGCCAGCAGCTCGCCGCCACAGGGGAATTATCAGCCCCAGCATTTT
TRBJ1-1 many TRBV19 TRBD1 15 CASSVHRTGHTEAFF TGTGCCAGTAGTGTTCACCGGACAGGGCACACTGAAGCTTTCTTT
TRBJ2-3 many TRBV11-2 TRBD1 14 CASRQTGAKGTQYF TGTGCCAGCAGACAAACAGGGGCGAAGGGTACGCAGTATTTT
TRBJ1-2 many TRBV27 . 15 CASSSYPTETYGYTF TGTGCCAGCAGTTCCTACCCAACAGAAACCTATGGCTACACCTTC
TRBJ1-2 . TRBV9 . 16 CASSQDPLGASDGYTF TGTGCCAGCAGCCAAGACCCCTTGGGGGCTTCCGATGGCTACACCTTC
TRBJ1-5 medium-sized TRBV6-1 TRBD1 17 CASSGGTGVWSNQPQHF TGTGCCAGCAGTGGGGGGACAGGGGTTTGGAGCAATCAGCCCCAGCATTTT
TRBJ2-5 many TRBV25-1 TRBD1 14 CASSVQGGPVDQYF TGTGCCAGCAGTGTACAGGGGGGCCCGGTGGACCAGTACTTC
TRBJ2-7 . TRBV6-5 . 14 CASSYRQAGGEQYF TGTGCCAGCAGTTACAGACAGGCAGGCGGCGAGCAGTACTTC
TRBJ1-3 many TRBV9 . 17 CASSVVGDVSSGNTIYF TGTGCCAGCAGCGTAGTTGGGGATGTTAGCTCTGGAAACACCATATATTTT
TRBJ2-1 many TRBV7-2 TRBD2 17 CASSFPTSGGSYNEQFF TGTGCCAGCAGCTTCCCCACTAGCGGGGGCTCCTACAATGAGCAGTTCTTC
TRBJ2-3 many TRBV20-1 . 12 CSASPSTDTQYF TGCAGTGCCTCCCCAAGCACAGATACGCAGTATTTT
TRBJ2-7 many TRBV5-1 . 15 CASSPTGAHSYEQYF TGCGCCAGCAGCCCCACGGGGGCCCACTCCTACGAGCAGTACTTC
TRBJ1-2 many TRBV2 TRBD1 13 CASSGQGTYGYTF TGTGCCAGCAGTGGACAGGGAACCTATGGCTACACCTTC
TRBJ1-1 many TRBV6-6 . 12 CASSYDGGGAFF TGTGCCAGCAGTTACGATGGAGGGGGAGCTTTCTTT
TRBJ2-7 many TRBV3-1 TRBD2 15 CASSPGLAGVGEQYF TGTGCCAGCAGCCCGGGACTAGCGGGAGTAGGGGAGCAGTACTTC
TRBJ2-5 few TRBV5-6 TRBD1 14 CASSSTGGEETQYF TGTGCCAGCAGCTCAACAGGGGGCGAAGAGACCCAGTACTTC
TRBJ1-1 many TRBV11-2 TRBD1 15 CASSLDRTGATGAFF TGTGCCAGCAGCTTAGATAGAACAGGGGCCACGGGAGCTTTCTTT
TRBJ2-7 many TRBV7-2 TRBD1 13 CASRPTGVYEQYF TGTGCCAGCAGGCCGACAGGGGTGTACGAGCAGTACTTC
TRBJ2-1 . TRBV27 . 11 CASSLGCGQFF TGTGCCAGCAGTTTAGGGTGTGGGCAGTTCTTC
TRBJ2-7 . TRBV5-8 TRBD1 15 CASSRGTGGTYEQYF TGTGCCAGCAGCAGGGGGACAGGGGGCACCTACGAGCAGTACTTC
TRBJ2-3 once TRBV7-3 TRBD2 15 CASSLSGGSTDTQYF TGTGCCAGCAGTTTAAGCGGGGGTAGCACAGATACGCAGTATTTT
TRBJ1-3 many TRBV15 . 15 CATSSGVNSGNTIYF TGTGCCACCAGCTCCGGGGTCAACTCTGGAAACACCATATATTTT
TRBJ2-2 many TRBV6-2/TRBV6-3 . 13 CASSSGETGELFF TGTGCCAGCAGTTCCGGGGAAACCGGGGAGCTGTTTTTT
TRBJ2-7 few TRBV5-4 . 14 CASSLGYGDYEQYF TGTGCCAGCAGCTTGGGGTATGGGGACTACGAGCAGTACTTC
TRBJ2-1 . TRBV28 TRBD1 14 CASEGTGTLNEQFF TGTGCCAGCGAGGGGACAGGGACACTAAATGAGCAGTTCTTC
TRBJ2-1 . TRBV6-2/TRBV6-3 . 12 CASSYDFTRRFF TGTGCCAGCAGTTATGACTTCACCCGACGGTTCTTC
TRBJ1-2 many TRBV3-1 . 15 CASSQARGAGYGYTF TGTGCCAGCAGCCAAGCTAGGGGGGCTGGCTATGGCTACACCTTC
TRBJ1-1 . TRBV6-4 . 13 CASRQVEGLDAFF TGTGCCAGCAGACAAGTAGAAGGGCTTGACGCTTTCTTT
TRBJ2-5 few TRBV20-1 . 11 CSAKSQETQYF TGCAGTGCTAAGTCCCAGGAGACCCAGTACTTC
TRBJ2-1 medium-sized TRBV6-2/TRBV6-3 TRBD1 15 CASNTWTGGNGEQFF TGTGCCAGCAACACTTGGACAGGGGGCAATGGTGAGCAGTTCTTC
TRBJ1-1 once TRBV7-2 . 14 CASSLIGAGTEAFF TGTGCCAGCAGCTTAATTGGGGCGGGGACTGAAGCTTTCTTT
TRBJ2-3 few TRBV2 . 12 CASSIGGDTQYF TGTGCCAGCAGTATAGGTGGGGATACGCAGTATTTT
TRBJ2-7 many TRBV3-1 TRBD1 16 CASSQDPGQGSYEQYF TGTGCCAGCAGCCAAGACCCGGGACAGGGATCCTACGAGCAGTACTTC
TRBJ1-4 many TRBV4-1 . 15 CASSRRQETNEKLFF TGCGCCAGCAGCCGGAGACAGGAAACTAATGAAAAACTGTTTTTT
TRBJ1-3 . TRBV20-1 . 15 CSARSEGHSGNTIYF TGCAGTGCTAGGAGTGAGGGGCACTCTGGAAACACCATATATTTT
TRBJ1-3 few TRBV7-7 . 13 CASSTTPGNTIYF TGTGCCAGCAGTACCACCCCTGGAAACACCATATATTTT
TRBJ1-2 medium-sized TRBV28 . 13 CASSLAFNYGYTF TGTGCCAGCAGTTTAGCGTTTAACTATGGCTACACCTTC
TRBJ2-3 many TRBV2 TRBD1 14 CASSRDRMVDTQYF TGTGCCAGCAGCCGGGACAGGATGGTGGATACGCAGTATTTT
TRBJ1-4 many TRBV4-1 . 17 CASSQEGRRGFVEKLFF TGCGCCAGCAGCCAAGAAGGGAGAAGGGGGTTCGTGGAAAAACTGTTTTTT
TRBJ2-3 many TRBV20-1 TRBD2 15 CSAVKTSGIRDTQYF TGCAGTGCCGTTAAAACTAGCGGGATTAGGGATACGCAGTATTTT
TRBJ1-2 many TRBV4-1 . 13 CASSQVGGEGYTF TGCGCCAGCAGCCAAGTAGGCGGAGAAGGCTACACCTTC
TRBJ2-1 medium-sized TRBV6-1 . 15 CASSVSQGSYNEQFF TGTGCCAGCAGTGTTTCCCAGGGATCCTACAATGAGCAGTTCTTC
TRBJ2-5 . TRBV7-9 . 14 CASSSKAGGETQYF TGTGCCAGCAGCTCAAAGGCAGGGGGGGAGACCCAGTACTTC
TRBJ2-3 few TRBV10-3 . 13 CATSEDGINTQYF TGTGCCACCAGTGAGGACGGGATCAATACGCAGTATTTT